This passage covers 19 T cell receptor beta chains from one sample sequenced in a study of identical twins. From the 5' RACE reads, TCRdb called clonotypes with MiXCR, one entry per CDR3 protein. This repertoire shows 350,000 to 450,000 distinct CDR3 sequences, around a sixth found once; its top ten account for roughly 12%. Sequencing was carried out using naive T cells sorted from blood. The receptor source for this set is a man aged 50-60 years in good health.

This clonotype occurred a few times. The genes are TRBV5-6 and TRBJ1-1; D is undetermined. V was shortened by 4 bases and J by 0 bases, with 13 bases between the two germline ends. CDR3 length equals 15 residues. Germline CDR1 is SGHDT and CDR2 is YYEEEE. Here the CDR3 DNA reads TGTGCCAGCAGCATCGGACCCAACATGAACACTGAAGCTTTCTTT. It yields the protein CASSIGPNMNTEAFF.

This clonotype occurred many times. The chain joins TRBV7-2 to TRBJ2-7; D might be TRBD2 (6 bases). Germline loops: CDR1 SGHTA, CDR2 FQGNSA. The length of the CDR3 is 15 residues. The V gene lost 1 base and the J gene lost 3 bases, with 13 bases spanning the gap. CDR3 in DNA: TGTGCCAGCAGCTTAGTTGGGACTCCAGACTACGAGCAGTACTTC. Its translation is CASSLVGTPDYEQYF.

This clonotype was counted a few times. The chain couples TRBV6-2 or TRBV6-3 to TRBJ2-3; TRBD2 matches 7 bases. The CDR3 is 17 residues long. V trimming: 2 bases; J trimming: 4 bases; junction bases outside the gene matches: 12. CDR1 is MNHEY, CDR2 SVGEGT, per germline. The CDR3 here is CASSYPSAGRISDTQYF. The CDR3 DNA follows: TGTGCCAGCAGTTACCCGTCGGCCGGGAGGATCTCAGATACGCAGTATTTT.

The rearrangement uses TRBV12-3 or TRBV12-4 and TRBJ2-1; the match to TRBD2 covers 7 bases. This CDR3 has 13 residues. V trimming: 3 bases; J trimming: 7 bases; junction bases outside the gene matches: 3. For the CDR3, the DNA is TGTGCCAGCAGTTTCGCGGGAGAGAATGAGCAGTTCTTC. Amino acid sequence: CASSFAGENEQFF.

This clonotype has more than one count but fewer than ten. This chain links TRBV28 with TRBJ2-7, with D possibly called TRBD1 or TRBD2 (7 bases each). CDR1 MDHEN and CDR2 SYDVKM come from the germline V gene. The V end was cut by 1 base, the J end by 2 bases, with 12 bases between. The CDR3 has 15 amino acids. CDR3 nucleotides: TGTGCCAGCAGTTTATCCCCAGGGGGGGCCTACGAGCAGTACTTC. This gives the protein CASSLSPGGAYEQYF.

The chain carries TRBV20-1 and TRBJ1-1, with D uncertain. The CDR3 contains 10 residues. V was pared by 5 bases and J by 7 bases, with 8 bases between. Germline lookup yields CDR1 DFQATT and CDR2 SNEGSKA (reference sequence). Here the CDR3 reads CSASAGEAFF. The CDR3, as DNA: TGCAGTGCTTCTGCGGGTGAAGCTTTCTTT.

This chain links TRBV12-3 or TRBV12-4 with TRBJ2-3; 10 bases fit TRBD2. V gave up 3 bases and J gave up 12 bases; unmatched junction bases: 12. This CDR3 comprises 15 residues. CDR3 amino acids: CASSFGRVAGGHQYF. The CDR3, as DNA: TGTGCCAGCAGTTTCGGGCGGGTAGCGGGGGGCCATCAGTATTTT.

This clonotype was picked up many times. CDR3 DNA: TGTGCCATCAGTGGGACAGGGACCACTGAAGCTTTCTTT. It specifies CAISGTGTTEAFF. This chain joins TRBV10-3 and TRBJ1-1, with 8 bases matching TRBD1. This CDR3 comprises 13 residues. Germline lookup yields CDR1 ENHRY and CDR2 SYGVKD. V gave up 4 bases and J gave up 4 bases; unmatched junction bases: 2.

The rearrangement uses TRBV4-3 and TRBJ2-1, with 8 bases fitting TRBD2. V was clipped by 0 bases and J by 4 bases; unmatched bases: 8. The CDR3 is made up of 17 amino acids. Germline V lookup: CDR1 LGHNA, CDR2 YSLEER. Written as DNA, the CDR3 is TGCGCCAGCAGCCAAGAGGGTCAGCGGGGGTCTTACAATGAGCAGTTCTTC. Protein product: CASSQEGQRGSYNEQFF.

This clonotype was seen only a few times. The genes are TRBV7-2 and TRBJ2-7; tentatively, D is TRBD2 (5 bases). V was shortened by 1 base and J by 9 bases, with 13 bases between the two germline ends. The CDR3 is 13 residues long. Germline V CDR1 and CDR2: SGHTA, FQGNSA. The CDR3 sequence is CASSLDPGRRQYF. As DNA, the CDR3 is TGTGCCAGCAGCTTAGACCCGGGAAGAAGGCAGTACTTC. The full variable domain, completed using reference TRBV7-2 and TRBJ2-7, is GAGVSQSPSNKVTEKGKDVELRCDPISGHTALYWYRQSLGQGLEFLIYFQGNSAPDKSGLPSDRFSAERTGGSVSTLTIQRTQQEDSAVYLCASSLDPGRRQYFGPGTRLTVT.

This clonotype was counted between two and nine times. The J gene is TRBJ1-2, the V gene TRBV27; tentatively, D is TRBD1 (6 bases). This CDR3 has 15 amino acids. Trimming left V 3 bases short and J 1 base short, with 12 bases between. Germline-derived CDR1 and CDR2 are MNHEY and SMNVEV (reference sequence). The CDR3 loop is CASSFIGGLNYGYTF. The DNA of the CDR3 is TGTGCCAGCAGTTTCATCGGGGGCCTTAACTATGGCTACACCTTC.

This clonotype has more than one count but fewer than ten. The chain couples TRBV4-1 to TRBJ1-2, with a possible D match to TRBD1 (5 bases). The CDR3 loop spans 15 amino acids. The V end lost 1 base, the J end lost 6 bases, and 15 bases lay between the germline ends. Germline V CDR1 and CDR2: MGHRA, YSYEKL. This CDR3 reads CASSQVGREVHGYTF. The CDR3 DNA sequence: TGCGCCAGCAGCCAAGTCGGCAGGGAGGTTCATGGCTACACCTTC.

This chain connects TRBV20-1 to TRBJ1-1; D is ambiguous. The CDR3 covers 16 residues. From germline, CDR1 is DFQATT and CDR2 SNEGSKA (reference sequence). The V and J ends lost 0 bases and 0 bases respectively, with 14 bases between them. The CDR3 DNA reads TGCAGTGCTAGAGATCGAATAAGGAGCGTGAACACTGAAGCTTTCTTT. It encodes CSARDRIRSVNTEAFF.

This clonotype has only a few counts. The chain is built from TRBV4-1 and TRBJ2-3; D may be TRBD2 (5 bases). The CDR3 has 18 residues. V lost 5 bases and J 2 bases, leaving 23 bases between the germline ends. The germline gives CDR1 MGHRA, CDR2 YSYEKL. CDR3 protein: CASSTSLSGLRFTDTQYF. CDR3 in DNA: TGCGCCAGCAGCACTTCTCTTTCGGGGTTACGGTTCACAGATACGCAGTATTTT.

V and J are TRBV2 and TRBJ2-1, with D possibly matching TRBD2 (7 bases). The CDR3 length is 14 residues. Between the trimmed V and J ends, which lost 7 bases and 0 bases, there was a span of 10 bases. Germline lookup yields CDR1 SNHLY and CDR2 FYNNEI. In DNA, the CDR3 is TGTGCCAGCAAAGGGGGGGGCTCCTACAATGAGCAGTTCTTC. Its translation is CASKGGGSYNEQFF.

This clonotype was found a few times. The genes are TRBV27 and TRBJ2-5; D ambiguous. Germline CDR1 and CDR2: MNHEY and SMNVEV (reference sequence). CDR3 length: 14 residues. The V end lost 5 bases, the J end lost 5 bases, and 15 bases lay between the germline ends. CDR3 nucleotides: TGTGCCAGCAGTATCGGCCCTCTGGTGGAGACCCAGTACTTC. It translates to CASSIGPLVETQYF.

The J gene is TRBJ2-1, the V gene TRBV20-1, with a possible D match to TRBD1 (7 bases). V lost 3 bases, J lost 8 bases, and 17 bases lay in between. The CDR3 extends over 14 amino acids. The V gene's germline CDR1 is DFQATT and CDR2 SNEGSKA (reference sequence). Here the CDR3 reads CSASLVGGGYEQFF. In DNA, the CDR3 is TGCAGTGCTAGTCTAGTCGGAGGGGGCTATGAGCAGTTCTTC.

This chain joins TRBV11-2 and TRBJ2-2, with TRBD2 matching 15 bases. Germline lookup yields CDR1 SGHAT and CDR2 FQNNGV. This CDR3 comprises 18 residues. V dropped 5 bases and J dropped 4; count of bases not matched to a gene: 8. The CDR3 DNA follows: TGTGCCAGCAGCCGGACTAGCGGGGGGGCCGGTCGCACCGGGGAGCTGTTTTTT. Its translation: CASSRTSGGAGRTGELFF.

This chain joins TRBV7-2 and TRBJ2-1; D gene uncertain. The CDR3 has 16 amino acids. Germline values: CDR1 SGHTA, CDR2 FQGNSA. Between the trimmed V and J ends, which lost 3 bases and 6 bases, there was a span of 18 bases. CDR3 coding DNA: TGTGCCAGCAGCTTCGGTTTCTCGGCAGGTCCCAATGAGCAGTTCTTC. Encoded protein: CASSFGFSAGPNEQFF. Full variable domain (missing parts from reference TRBV7-2 and TRBJ2-1): GAGVSQSPSNKVTEKGKDVELRCDPISGHTALYWYRQSLGQGLEFLIYFQGNSAPDKSGLPSDRFSAERTGGSVSTLTIQRTQQEDSAVYLCASSFGFSAGPNEQFFGPGTRLTVL.